This TCR beta chain derives from a study of OX40 agonist ivuxolimab in advanced cancers. Overall study: Dose-escalation patients were diagnosed with hepatocellular carcinoma, melanoma, renal cell cancer or head and neck cancer. Findings and limits, study-wide: CD8+ T cells were the subset that, on average, had more expanded clones than CD4+. Some nonresponders likewise displayed low normalized T-cell clonal expansion.

There are 14 residues in the CDR3. The V and J ends lost 3 bases and 2 bases respectively, with 9 bases between them. CDR1 is SGHDT and CDR2 is YYEEEE in the germline V gene. As regards this clone: As yet, its antigen is unknown.

Profiled with immunoSEQ multiplex PCR; TCRdb holds only in-frame clones, not every one. The table lists about 51,000 clones, 84% of them singletons. Patients were ineligible given autoimmune disease history or systemic immunosuppression. This TCR was recovered from an adult with an advanced solid tumor such as melanoma, head and neck, liver or kidney cancer. This chain joins TRBV5-6 and TRBJ1-3; no clear D. Source: CD4+ or CD8+ T cells sorted from blood, taken in a trial of the OX40 agonist ivuxolimab. The CDR3 coding sequence is TGTGCCAGCAGCTCCCTTTTGGCTGGAAACACCATATATTTT. The encoded protein is CASSSLLAGNTIYF.